The 8 T cell receptor beta chains given below trace back to one sample, sequenced in a study of cytomegalovirus exposure and HLA in healthy donors (dated 2017 in TCRdb). Libraries were made using the immunoSEQ multiplex PCR assay. The multiplex PCR relied on a mix of 60 forward primers for TCR Vbeta segments and 13 reverse primers for TCR Jbeta segments. TCRdb provides this immuneACCESS table in a form limited to in-frame rearrangements. Some clones are lacking; in checked studies, under half of them reflect an unresolved V gene, and why the rest are absent is not known. This sample is represented by about 170,000 clones; around 75% of them were singletons. The ten largest clones represent over 2% of the sample. The sample taken for sequencing was PBMCs. The source is a male donor in good health and CMV-seronegative.

The rearrangement links TRBV27 to TRBJ1-6; D might be TRBD1 (5 bases). The V end was cut by 3 bases, the J end by 13 bases, with 16 bases between. The CDR3 runs 14 residues. Germline values: CDR1 MNHEY, CDR2 SMNVEV (reference sequence). CDR3 sequence reads: CASSLTVGLGPLHF. The CDR3 region has the DNA TGTGCCAGCAGTTTGACAGTTGGGCTGGGGCCCCTCCACTTT.

As for this clone: This sample also contains other DNA sequences that code for the same CDR3. This chain uses TRBV11-2 with TRBJ1-2, with D tentatively TRBD1 (5 bases). Looked up from germline, CDR1 is SGHAT and CDR2 is FQNNGV. The CDR3 runs 13 residues. V was trimmed by 5 bases and J by 7 bases, leaving 14 bases between them. CDR3 DNA sequence: TGTGCCAGCAGCGCAGGGACTGGGACTGGCTACACCTTC. Protein product: CASSAGTGTGYTF. Based on the CDR3 plus reference TRBV11-2 and TRBJ1-2, the full variable domain is EAGVAQSPRYKIIEKRQSVAFWCNPISGHATLYWYQQILGQGPKLLIQFQNNGVVDDSQLPKDRFSAERLKGVDSTLKIQPAKLEDSAVYLCASSAGTGTGYTFGSGTRLTVV.

The CDR3 DNA follows: TGTGCCAGCAGCTTCGGGACAGGGGGCTTGGTGCGTCAGCCCCAGCATTTT. Translating gives CASSFGTGGLVRQPQHF. This sequence joins TRBV7-9 and TRBJ1-5; 12 bases line up with TRBD1. With V trimmed by 3 bases and J by 6 bases, 9 bases remained unmatched. The CDR3 is 17 residues long. CDR1 and CDR2 from the germline V gene are SEHNR and FQNEAQ (reference sequence).

A single count supports this clone. The chain joins TRBV11-2 to TRBJ2-5; D is ambiguous. Trimming pared 2 bases from V and 8 bases from J, leaving 6 bases between. Per the germline V gene, CDR1 is SGHAT and CDR2 is FQNNGV. There are 11 residues in the CDR3. CDR3: CASSLSITQYF. As DNA, the CDR3 is TGTGCCAGCAGCTTATCCATCACCCAGTACTTC.

The chain carries TRBV30 and TRBJ2-5; D remains ambiguous. The CDR3 runs 13 residues. Trimming took 3 bases from V and 4 from J, leaving 12 bases between them. Germline CDR1 GTSNPN, CDR2 SVGIG (reference sequence). The CDR3 protein is CAWRVASLETQYF. In DNA form, the CDR3 reads TGTGCCTGGAGGGTTGCGTCTCTAGAGACCCAGTACTTC.

This clone was seen a handful of times. The chain carries TRBV29-1 and TRBJ1-2; weak D call: TRBD1 (6 bases). V shed 3 bases and J shed 3 bases, with 11 bases lying between them. The CDR3 runs 13 residues. Germline V gene lookup returns CDR1 SQVTM and CDR2 ANQGSEA. This CDR3 reads CSVDNGQYYGYTF. The CDR3 DNA sequence: TGCAGCGTTGATAACGGACAGTACTATGGCTACACCTTC.

V usage is TRBV19 and J usage is TRBJ1-2; tentatively, D is TRBD1 (6 bases). The CDR3 extends over 13 amino acids. The germline V gene has CDR1 LNHDA and CDR2 SQIVND (reference sequence). V dropped 5 bases and J dropped 2 bases, with 9 bases sitting between them. The CDR3 bases are TGTGCCAGTAGTCCCGACAGGAACTATGGCTACACCTTC. It encodes CASSPDRNYGYTF.

This chain uses TRBV29-1 with TRBJ2-1, with D perhaps matching TRBD2 (6 bases). This CDR3 spans 13 amino acids. Germline CDR1 reads SQVTM; CDR2 reads ANQGSEA. With 5 bases removed from V and 1 base from J, the gap between germline ends came to 9 bases. The CDR3 nucleotides read TGCAGCGTTAGGCGGGGATCCTACAATGAGCAGTTCTTC. Encoded protein: CSVRRGSYNEQFF.